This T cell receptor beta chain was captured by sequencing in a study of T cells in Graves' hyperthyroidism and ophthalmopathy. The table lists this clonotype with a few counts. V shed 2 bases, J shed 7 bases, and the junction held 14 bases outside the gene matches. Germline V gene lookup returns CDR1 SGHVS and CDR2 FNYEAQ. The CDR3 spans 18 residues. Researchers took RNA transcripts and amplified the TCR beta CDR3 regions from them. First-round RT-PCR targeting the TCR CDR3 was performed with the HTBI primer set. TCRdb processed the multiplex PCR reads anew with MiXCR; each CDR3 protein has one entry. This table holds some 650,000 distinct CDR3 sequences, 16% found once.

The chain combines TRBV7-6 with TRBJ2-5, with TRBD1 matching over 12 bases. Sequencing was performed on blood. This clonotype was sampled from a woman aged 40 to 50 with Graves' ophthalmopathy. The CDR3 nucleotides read TGTGCCAGCAGCTTAACCGGGACAGGGGGCTTCATTACGGTGACCCAGTACTTC. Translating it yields CASSLTGTGGFITVTQYF.